Listed below are T cell receptor beta chains from one sample, sequenced in a study of vaccination and CD4 T cells after COVID-19. TCRdb independently ran MiXCR on the PCR reads; one entry per CDR3 protein. The sample shows roughly 24,000 distinct CDR3 sequences, roughly 40% of them seen only once. Antigens for these TCRs are unknown. The sample comprised CD4+ T cells from blood, cultured in vitro. These receptors came from a human donor who had recovered from COVID-19. CDR3s include the opening cysteine and the closing phenylalanine or tryptophan. The D gene is left open where the match is weak. The listing skips clone size in some rows; elsewhere it reads once, few, many or a size class.

size: few; D: TRBD1; J: TRBJ1-2; V: TRBV7-2; CDR3: CASSLRDRNYGYTF; DNA: TGTGCCAGCAGCTTAAGGGACAGAAACTATGGCTACACCTTC
size: NA; D: NA; J: TRBJ2-3; V: TRBV7-9; CDR3: CASSYPASGTDTQYF; DNA: TGTGCCAGCAGCTACCCCGCTAGCGGCACAGATACGCAGTATTTT
size: NA; D: NA; J: TRBJ2-5; V: TRBV20-1; CDR3: CSARDPQGDQETQYF; DNA: TGCAGTGCTAGAGATCCCCAGGGAGACCAAGAGACCCAGTACTTC
size: NA; D: NA; J: TRBJ1-1; V: TRBV12-3/TRBV12-4; CDR3: CASRASRGLKTEAFF; DNA: TGTGCCAGCAGAGCTTCCAGGGGCCTTAAGACTGAAGCTTTCTTT
size: few; D: NA; J: TRBJ2-7; V: TRBV27; CDR3: CASSLSRTYEQYF; DNA: TGTGCCAGCAGTTTATCTCGGACCTACGAGCAGTACTTC
size: NA; D: TRBD2; J: TRBJ2-3; V: TRBV19; CDR3: CASRLAATDTQYF; DNA: TGTGCCAGCAGACTAGCGGCAACAGATACGCAGTATTTT
size: few; D: TRBD1; J: TRBJ1-5; V: TRBV7-2; CDR3: CASSAGQGAQPQHF; DNA: TGTGCCAGCAGTGCTGGACAGGGAGCTCAGCCCCAGCATTTT
size: NA; D: NA; J: TRBJ2-7; V: TRBV28; CDR3: CASSRRPYEQYF; DNA: TGTGCCAGCAGTCGTCGACCCTACGAGCAGTACTTC
size: NA; D: NA; J: TRBJ1-5; V: TRBV20-1; CDR3: CSANNRGQNQPQHF; DNA: TGCAGTGCTAATAATCGGGGACAAAATCAGCCCCAGCATTTT
size: NA; D: TRBD1; J: TRBJ1-2; V: TRBV28; CDR3: CASSSRGKDRDGYTF; DNA: TGTGCCAGCAGTAGTAGGGGAAAAGACAGGGACGGCTACACCTTC
size: NA; D: TRBD1; J: TRBJ2-7; V: TRBV12-5; CDR3: CASGRDRDTYEQYF; DNA: TGTGCTAGTGGCCGGGACAGGGATACCTACGAGCAGTACTTC
size: few; D: TRBD1; J: TRBJ2-1; V: TRBV28; CDR3: CASPRDRPFNEQFF; DNA: TGTGCCAGCCCGCGGGACAGGCCTTTCAATGAGCAGTTCTTC
size: NA; D: NA; J: TRBJ1-5; V: TRBV28; CDR3: CASSLLRWGGNQPQHF; DNA: TGTGCCAGCAGTTTACTCCGGTGGGGGGGCAATCAGCCCCAGCATTTT
size: medium-sized; D: NA; J: TRBJ1-2; V: TRBV27; CDR3: CASSRDSQGSYGYTF; DNA: TGTGCCAGCAGCCGGGATAGCCAGGGGAGCTATGGCTACACCTTC
size: few; D: NA; J: TRBJ1-5; V: TRBV28; CDR3: CASSLRAMVSIGSNQPQHF; DNA: TGTGCCAGCAGTTTAAGGGCGATGGTGAGCATAGGCAGCAATCAGCCCCAGCATTTT
size: NA; D: NA; J: TRBJ2-7; V: TRBV6-2/TRBV6-3; CDR3: CASSYERSYEQYF; DNA: TGTGCCAGCAGTTACGAACGCAGCTACGAGCAGTACTTC
size: once; D: TRBD2; J: TRBJ2-3; V: TRBV11-3; CDR3: CASSLREGSTDTQYF; DNA: TGTGCCAGCAGCTTGCGGGAGGGTAGCACAGATACGCAGTATTTT